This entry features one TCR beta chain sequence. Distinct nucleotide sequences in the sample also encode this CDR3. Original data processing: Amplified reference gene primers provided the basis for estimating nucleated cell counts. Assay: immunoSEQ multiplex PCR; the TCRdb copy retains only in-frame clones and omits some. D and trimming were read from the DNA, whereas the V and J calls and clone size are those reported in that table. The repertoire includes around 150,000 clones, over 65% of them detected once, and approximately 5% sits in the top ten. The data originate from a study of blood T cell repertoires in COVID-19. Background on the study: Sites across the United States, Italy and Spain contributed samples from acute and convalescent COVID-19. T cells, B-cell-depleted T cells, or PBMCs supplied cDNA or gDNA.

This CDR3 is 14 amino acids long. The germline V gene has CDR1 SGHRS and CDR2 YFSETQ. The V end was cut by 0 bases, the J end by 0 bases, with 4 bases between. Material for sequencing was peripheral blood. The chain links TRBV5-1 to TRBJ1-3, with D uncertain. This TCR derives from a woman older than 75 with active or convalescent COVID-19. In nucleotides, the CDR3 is TGCGCCAGCAGCTTGGCGAGCTCTGGAAACACCATATATTTT. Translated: CASSLASSGNTIYF.